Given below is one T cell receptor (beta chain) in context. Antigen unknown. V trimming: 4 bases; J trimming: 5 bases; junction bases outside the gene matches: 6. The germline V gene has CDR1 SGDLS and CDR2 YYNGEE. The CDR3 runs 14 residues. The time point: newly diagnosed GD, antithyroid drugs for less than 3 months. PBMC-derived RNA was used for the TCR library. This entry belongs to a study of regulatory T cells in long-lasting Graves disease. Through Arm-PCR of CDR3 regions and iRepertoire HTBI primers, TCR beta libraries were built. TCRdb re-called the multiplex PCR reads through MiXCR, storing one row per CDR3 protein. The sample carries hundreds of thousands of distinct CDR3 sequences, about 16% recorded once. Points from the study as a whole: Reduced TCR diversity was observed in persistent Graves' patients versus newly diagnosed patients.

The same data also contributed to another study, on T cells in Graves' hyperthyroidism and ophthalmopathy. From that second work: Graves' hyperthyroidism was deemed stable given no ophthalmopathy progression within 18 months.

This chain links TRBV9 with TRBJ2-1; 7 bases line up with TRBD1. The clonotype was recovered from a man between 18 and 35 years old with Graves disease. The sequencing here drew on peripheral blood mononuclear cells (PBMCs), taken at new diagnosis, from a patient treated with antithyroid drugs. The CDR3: CASSPLGQNNEQFF. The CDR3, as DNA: TGTGCCAGCAGCCCCTTGGGACAGAACAATGAGCAGTTCTTC. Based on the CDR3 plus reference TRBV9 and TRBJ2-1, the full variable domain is DSGVTQTPKHLITATGQRVTLRCSPRSGDLSVYWYQQSLDQGLQFLIQYYNGEERAKGNILERFSAQQFPDLHSELNLSSLELGDSALYFCASSPLGQNNEQFFGPGTRLTVL.